Given below is one T cell receptor beta chain in context. Its antigen has not been determined. No much larger clone exists at a distance of one base, and base qualities are not known. Whole blood was collected in K2EDTA tubes by collaborating institutions according to the institutions' own protocols. For TCRbeta analysis, collaborators shipped samples in one of three forms: frozen whole blood, isolated PBMCs, or DNA extracted from either of those sample types. The data are from a study of blood T cell repertoires in COVID-19 (dated by TCRdb to 2018 to 2020). Context from the whole study: Samples covering the acute and convalescent phases of COVID-19 were provided by collaborators in the United States, Italy and Spain. The material from the prospective study consisted of cDNA or gDNA derived from T cells, B-cell-depleted T cells, or PBMCs. Deeply sampled blood TCRbeta repertoires from subjects exposed to, actively infected with, or recovered from COVID-19 were included in the dataset. The repertoires were released in a freely available public database intended as a resource for research on the immune response to SARS-CoV-2. The samples were drawn from the first 160 participants of the ongoing ImmuneRACE study and from more than 1,000 subjects provided by 6 global collaborators. Sample metadata almost always included a de-identified subject ID, COVID-19 status, age in years and sex. Where available, HLA class I and class II types were taken from metadata supplied by the sample provider and were not determined by assay-based typing. General study outcomes and caveats: The amount of clinical and demographic metadata varied by source and participant and was provided uncurated.

After removal of 2 bases from V and 9 bases from J, the junction retains 1 base not matched to a gene. The germline V gene supplies CDR1 SGHNT and CDR2 YENEEA. From its cysteine to its phenylalanine, the CDR3 spans 13 amino acids. Kept here is only the CDR3 DNA, which spans 39 bases and is read in frame from base 1. TCRbeta CDR3 regions were amplified from genomic DNA using the immunoSEQ Assay, a bias-controlled multiplex PCR. The original methods were these. Nucleated cell counts per sample were estimated from amplification of reference gene primers within the assay. To quantify the absolute abundance of each unique TCRbeta CDR3 rearrangement, sequence reads were collapsed and filtered. For each sample, productive Simpson clonality was calculated as the square root of Simpson's diversity index across productive rearrangements. As stored in TCRdb, this immuneACCESS dataset retains in-frame rearrangements with V and J assigned. A fraction of the clones does not appear; measured against another copy, unresolved V genes explain less than half of the discrepancy, and the remainder lacks a known reason. From that table come the V and J calls and clone size; the DNA was used to work out D and trimming. This sample holds 110,000 to 150,000 clones; about 80% were observed only once. The top ten clonotypes cover 1.5% to 2% of the sample.

The chain couples TRBV11-3 to TRBJ2-1, and 10 junction bases match TRBD2. The sequenced material came from peripheral blood. The receptor was derived from a human donor in a cohort sampled during active COVID-19. The base sequence is TGTGCCAGCAGCTTACTAGCGGGGGTTGAGCAGTTCTTC. Translation gives CASSLLAGVEQFF. The full variable domain, with segments outside the CDR3 supplied by the reference TRBV11-3 and TRBJ2-1 proteins, appears as EAGVVQSPRYKIIEKKQPVAFWCNPISGHNTLYWYLQNLGQGPELLIRYENEEAVDDSQLPKDRFSAERLKGVDSTLKIQPAELGDSAVYLCASSLLAGVEQFFGPGTRLTVL.